The 23 T cell receptor beta chains below were found in one sample sequenced in a study of T cells after yellow fever vaccination. MiXCR, run by TCRdb on the 5' RACE reads, gives a single entry per CDR3 protein. The sample includes hundreds of thousands of distinct CDR3 sequences, 17% of them seen just once. Sequencing used PBMCs, obtained 5 days after the first yellow fever vaccination. The receptors originated from a man between 18 and 29 years old who received the YFV17D yellow fever vaccine.

This clonotype showed up just a few times. The chain is built from TRBV2 and TRBJ1-1; the D gene is possibly TRBD1 (6 bases). Per germline, CDR1 SNHLY and CDR2 FYNNEI. Trimming took off 8 bases at V and 4 bases at J, with 35 bases between the two ends. This CDR3 is 20 amino acids long. For the CDR3, the DNA is TGTGCCAGCGTCGTGAGGTTTTCAAGGGGGAGAAGGATCGTCAGCACTGAAGCTTTCTTT. This codes for CASVVRFSRGRRIVSTEAFF.

The V and J genes are TRBV2 and TRBJ1-2; possibly TRBD1 for D (5 bases). Trimming removed 3 bases from V and 5 bases from J, with 10 bases in between. The CDR3 sequence is 13 residues long. Germline V CDR1 and CDR2: SNHLY, FYNNEI. DNA for the CDR3: TGTGCCAGCAGTGAGGGGGAATGGTATGGCTACACCTTC. It yields the protein CASSEGEWYGYTF. Together with reference TRBV2 and TRBJ1-2, the CDR3 gives the full variable domain: EPEVTQTPSHQVTQMGQEVILRCVPISNHLYFYWYRQILGQKVEFLVSFYNNEISEKSEIFDDQFSVERPDGSNFTLKIRSTKLEDSAMYFCASSEGEWYGYTFGSGTRLTVV.

The chain carries TRBV10-3 and TRBJ2-3; D is ambiguous. CDR1 and CDR2 from the germline V gene are ENHRY and SYGVKD. The CDR3 totals 13 residues. With 0 bases removed from V and 6 bases from J, the gap between germline ends came to 7 bases. The CDR3 sequence: CAISESMYDTQYF. CDR3 coding DNA: TGTGCCATCAGTGAGTCGATGTACGATACGCAGTATTTT.

This clonotype was seen more than once but under ten times. This chain uses TRBV5-1 with TRBJ1-6; the D gene is possibly TRBD1 (5 bases). Trimming shortened V by 0 bases and J by 9 bases, and 13 bases separated the two germline ends. Germline assignment: CDR1 SGHRS and CDR2 YFSETQ. The CDR3 totals 15 residues. Written as DNA, the CDR3 is TGCGCCAGCAGCTTGGCGTCCGGGGCAGCTTCACCCCTCCACTTT. Translation gives CASSLASGAASPLHF.

The sample holds a few counts of this clonotype. CDR3 loop: CATSRGGGRWTEAFF. CDR3 nucleotides: TGTGCCACCAGCAGAGGGGGGGGCCGTTGGACTGAAGCTTTCTTT. This rearrangement joins TRBV15 to TRBJ1-1; D might be TRBD1 (6 bases). V was shortened by 1 base and J by 5 bases, with 14 bases between the two germline ends. Germline V CDR1 and CDR2: LNHNV, YYDKDF (reference sequence). CDR3 length: 15 residues.

The chain links TRBV6-5 to TRBJ2-5, with D perhaps matching TRBD2 (5 bases). CDR1 and CDR2 (germline): MNHEY, SVGAGI. V was pared by 0 bases and J by 7 bases, with 12 bases between. The CDR3 covers 14 residues. The DNA for the CDR3 is TGTGCCAGCAGTTACTCTACCTTAGGAGGGACCCAGTACTTC. Protein: CASSYSTLGGTQYF.

The chain uses TRBV9 and TRBJ1-2; 11 nucleotides align to TRBD1. The CDR3 spans 17 residues. The V gene end was trimmed by 4 bases and the J gene end by 2 bases; junction bases not matched to a gene: 10. Germline lookup yields CDR1 SGDLS and CDR2 YYNGEE. The CDR3 bases are TGTGCCAGCAGCCCTCGGACAGGGGGCTTGAAAAACTATGGCTACACCTTC. Translated, it gives CASSPRTGGLKNYGYTF. Based on the CDR3 plus reference TRBV9 and TRBJ1-2, the full variable domain is DSGVTQTPKHLITATGQRVTLRCSPRSGDLSVYWYQQSLDQGLQFLIQYYNGEERAKGNILERFSAQQFPDLHSELNLSSLELGDSALYFCASSPRTGGLKNYGYTFGSGTRLTVV.

This rearrangement joins TRBV12-5 to TRBJ1-5; D possibly corresponds to TRBD1 (5 bases). Germline V gene sequence: CDR1 LGHNT, CDR2 FRNRAP. The CDR3 totals 20 residues. V was pared by 1 base and J by 3 bases, with 25 bases between. The CDR3 loop reads CASGLDKGQGRVALNQPQHF. As DNA, the CDR3 is TGTGCTAGTGGTTTGGATAAGGGCCAGGGAAGGGTCGCACTCAATCAGCCCCAGCATTTT.

The sample holds a few counts of this clonotype. The rearrangement uses TRBV14 and TRBJ2-5, with D tentatively TRBD2 (6 bases). The CDR3 totals 15 residues. CDR1 is SGHDN and CDR2 is FVKESK in the germline V gene. V lost 4 bases and J lost 0, with 12 bases in between. CDR3 nucleotide sequence: TGTGCCAGCAGCCCTCGGAGGGCAGACCAAGAGACCCAGTACTTC. Protein product: CASSPRRADQETQYF.

V usage is TRBV5-1 and J usage is TRBJ1-1; D is perhaps TRBD1 (6 bases). The CDR3 consists of 15 residues. Germline V gene data show CDR1 as SGHRS and CDR2 as YFSETQ. V was pared by 4 bases and J by 5 bases, with 18 bases between. The CDR3 region has the DNA TGCGCCAGCAGCGAATACAGGGAATTGGGGACTGAAGCTTTCTTT. This sequence encodes CASSEYRELGTEAFF.

This clonotype was observed a few times. The V and J genes are TRBV6-2 or TRBV6-3 and TRBJ1-5; tentatively, D is TRBD1 (6 bases). Deletions cut 7 bases from V and 2 bases from J, with 15 bases between. The CDR3 loop spans 15 amino acids. Germline V lookup: CDR1 MNHEY, CDR2 SVGEGT. The CDR3, as DNA: TGTGCCAGCACCCAGGGGCAAATTGGCAATCAGCCCCAGCATTTT. As protein: CASTQGQIGNQPQHF.

A few counts support this clonotype. V and J are TRBV12-3 or TRBV12-4 and TRBJ2-3; 7 bases match TRBD2. V shed 4 bases, J shed 10 bases, and the junction held 17 bases outside the gene matches. CDR3 length: 16 amino acids. The CDR3 DNA reads as TGTGCCAGCAGTTCTTTGGGGGGGAACGCCAAGACATCGCAGTATTTT. Protein: CASSSLGGNAKTSQYF.

The sample holds a few counts of this clonotype. This sequence joins TRBV29-1 and TRBJ2-3, with 8 bases aligning to TRBD2. Trimming at V came to 4 bases and at J to 2 bases, leaving 8 bases not matched to a gene. The CDR3 is made up of 15 amino acids. Per the germline V gene, CDR1 is SQVTM and CDR2 is ANQGSEA. This chain's CDR3 is CSVGSLAGSTDTQYF. The DNA for the CDR3 is TGCAGCGTTGGTTCTCTAGCGGGTTCCACAGATACGCAGTATTTT.

This clonotype came up many times. J is TRBJ2-5 and V is TRBV11-2; D perhaps matches TRBD1 (5 bases). The V gene lost 6 bases and the J gene lost 3 bases, with 8 bases spanning the gap. CDR3 length: 12 amino acids. CDR1 is SGHAT, CDR2 FQNNGV, per germline. CDR3 region: CASSLTEETQYF. The DNA of the CDR3 is TGTGCCAGCAGTTTGACAGAAGAGACCCAGTACTTC.

The sample holds a few counts of this clonotype. V is TRBV7-2 and J is TRBJ2-1, with 8 bases identical to TRBD2. After removal of 6 bases from V and 8 bases from J, the junction contained 6 bases not matched to a gene. The CDR3 runs to 13 residues. Germline assignment: CDR1 SGHTA and CDR2 FQGNSA. CDR3 region: CASRFGGADEQFF. Written as DNA, the CDR3 is TGTGCCAGCAGGTTCGGGGGGGCCGATGAGCAGTTCTTC.

The chain uses TRBV24-1 and TRBJ2-3, with D perhaps TRBD2 (6 bases). The V gene lost 1 base and the J gene lost 0 bases, with 10 bases spanning the gap. The germline gives CDR1 KGHDR, CDR2 SFDVKD. The CDR3 spans 16 residues. CDR3 DNA sequence: TGTGCCACCAGTGATTTAAGAGGGAGGAGCACAGATACGCAGTATTTT. Residues: CATSDLRGRSTDTQYF.

Notes on this clonotype: The junction departs from the called germline gene at one end, perhaps through a read error. This chain links TRBV11-3 with TRBJ2-5, with D possibly being TRBD1 (5 bases). The CDR3 is 15 amino acids. The germline CDR1 and CDR2 sequences are SGHNT and YENEEA. CDR3 nucleotide sequence: TGTGTCAGCTGGCAAAAGCAGGGCCAAGCAGAGACCCAGTACTTC. Translating it yields CVSWQKQGQAETQYF.

The chain combines TRBV20-1 with TRBJ2-5; TRBD1 matches 7 bases. V lost 0 bases and J lost 4; bases outside the gene matches: 5. This CDR3 is built from 14 residues. The germline gives CDR1 DFQATT, CDR2 SNEGSKA (reference sequence). The CDR3 DNA reads TGCAGTGCTAGAGATAGAGGGGGCGGAGAGACCCAGTACTTC. Translating it yields CSARDRGGGETQYF.

There are many counts of this clonotype. J is TRBJ1-2 and V is TRBV12-3 or TRBV12-4, with D possibly being TRBD1 (6 bases). This CDR3 comprises 15 residues. V lost 6 bases, J lost 1 base, and 15 bases lay in between. CDR3 in amino acids: CASSSRGAHNYGYTF. CDR3 in DNA: TGTGCCAGCAGCAGTCGGGGGGCGCATAACTATGGCTACACCTTC.

This clonotype came up once. The genes are TRBV4-1 and TRBJ2-4; tentative D call: TRBD1 (5 bases). V was shortened by 1 base and J by 7 bases, with 8 bases between the two germline ends. Germline CDR1 and CDR2: MGHRA and YSYEKL. CDR3 length: 13 amino acids. The CDR3: CASSQGAGNIQYF. The DNA of the CDR3 is TGCGCCAGCAGCCAAGGGGCAGGGAACATTCAGTACTTC.

The chain carries TRBV4-3 and TRBJ1-6, with a possible D match to TRBD1 (6 bases). The V end was cut by 4 bases, the J end by 11 bases, with 15 bases between. Looked up from germline, CDR1 is LGHNA and CDR2 is YSLEER. The CDR3 is made up of 14 amino acids. For the CDR3, the DNA is TGCGCCAGCAGCCTCTTACAGGGCGAGACACCCCTCCACTTT. It is translated as CASSLLQGETPLHF.

The rearrangement uses TRBV4-2 and TRBJ2-3; perhaps TRBD1 as D (5 bases). Germline CDR1 and CDR2: LGHNA and YNFKEQ. The CDR3 sequence is 15 residues long. The V and J ends lost 1 base and 2 bases respectively, with 10 bases between them. CDR3 sequence reads: CASSQVQDTTDTQYF. CDR3 coding DNA: TGTGCCAGCAGCCAAGTACAGGACACCACAGATACGCAGTATTTT.

This clonotype was seen repeatedly, ten times or more. The J gene is TRBJ2-3, the V gene TRBV6-5; D not certain. Looked up from germline, CDR1 is MNHEY and CDR2 is SVGAGI. The CDR3 is 13 residues long. Trimming removed 0 bases at V and 8 bases at J, with 9 bases between. CDR3 residues: CASSYSDDGTQYF. The CDR3 bases are TGTGCCAGCAGTTACTCTGACGACGGTACGCAGTATTTT.